Below, 26 T cell receptor beta chains from the same sample are listed, as sequenced in a study of cytomegalovirus exposure and HLA in healthy donors. Both 60 Vbeta primers and 13 Jbeta primers went into the PCR. Clones were read by immunoSEQ multiplex PCR, and TCRdb kept only the in-frame ones, dropping some. In the table there are 150,000 or so clones, roughly 81% of which are singletons. Source material: PBMCs. The receptors stem from a woman between 18 and 29 years old in good health and CMV-seronegative.

This sequence joins TRBV27 and TRBJ2-7; TRBD1 matches 9 bases. The trim removed 6 bases at V and 2 bases at J, leaving 11 bases unmatched. The length of the CDR3 is 16 residues. Germline CDR1 MNHEY, CDR2 SMNVEV (reference sequence). The CDR3 loop is CASSVNRDRVPYEQYF. For the CDR3, the DNA is TGTGCCAGCAGCGTCAACCGGGACAGGGTACCCTACGAGCAGTACTTC.

The chain has TRBV18 and TRBJ2-7, with 8 bases matching TRBD2. The CDR3 is made up of 13 amino acids. CDR1 and CDR2 from the germline V gene are KGHSH and LQKENI. With 6 bases clipped from V and 6 bases from J, the junction kept 7 bases outside the gene matches. The CDR3 region is CASSPGLEGEQYF. DNA of the CDR3: TGTGCCAGCTCCCCGGGACTAGAGGGCGAGCAGTACTTC.

This chain joins TRBV7-2 and TRBJ2-5; 10 bases are shared with TRBD2. The CDR3 is made up of 18 amino acids. Losses at the gene ends were 5 bases for V and 7 bases for J; bases not matched to a gene: 19. Germline CDR1 is SGHTA and CDR2 is FQGNSA. The CDR3 protein is CASSPSWRLAGVLGTQYF. The CDR3 nucleotides are TGTGCCAGCAGCCCTAGCTGGCGGCTAGCGGGAGTCTTGGGGACCCAGTACTTC.

In DNA form, the CDR3 reads TGTGCCAGCAGCTTAGTCTACCCCGTAGCCGGGGAGCTGTTTTTT. Its protein is CASSLVYPVAGELFF. This chain joins TRBV7-9 and TRBJ2-2; no clear D. The germline gives CDR1 SEHNR, CDR2 FQNEAQ (reference sequence). V was pared by 1 base and J by 6 bases, with 12 bases between. This CDR3 has 15 residues.

The chain employs TRBV7-8 and TRBJ1-1, with D tentatively TRBD1 (5 bases). Trimming stripped 5 bases from V and 6 bases from J, with 10 bases between. Germline V lookup: CDR1 SGHVS, CDR2 FQNEAQ. The length of the CDR3 is 12 residues. The CDR3 protein is CASSPGAAEAFF. Written as DNA, the CDR3 is TGTGCCAGCAGCCCTGGGGCAGCTGAAGCTTTCTTT.

The genes are TRBV4-2 and TRBJ1-2; 7 positions match TRBD1. The CDR3 totals 15 residues. The germline CDR1 and CDR2 sequences are LGHNA and YNFKEQ. The J segment lost 4 bases and the V segment lost 0 bases, leaving 5 bases of the junction unmatched. The chain's CDR3 is CASSQEEGARYGYTF. The CDR3 nucleotides are TGTGCCAGCAGCCAAGAAGAGGGGGCGCGCTATGGCTACACCTTC.

CDR3 region: CASSPSTSGVADTQYF. The DNA for the CDR3 is TGCGCCAGCAGCCCATCGACTAGCGGGGTCGCAGATACGCAGTATTTT. J is TRBJ2-3 and V is TRBV5-1; 11 bases line up with TRBD2. Germline values: CDR1 SGHRS, CDR2 YFSETQ. The CDR3 covers 16 residues. J was trimmed by 4 bases and V by 4 bases; bases with no gene match: 8. Complete variable domain (other parts from reference TRBV5-1 and TRBJ2-3): KAGVTQTPRYLIKTRGQQVTLSCSPISGHRSVSWYQQTPGQGLQFLFEYFSETQRNKGNFPGRFSGRQFSNSRSEMNVSTLELGDSALYLCASSPSTSGVADTQYFGPGTRLTVL.

The chain has TRBV28 and TRBJ2-3, with 10 bases matching TRBD2. This CDR3 is built from 16 residues. The germline CDR1 and CDR2 sequences are MDHEN and SYDVKM. After removal of 4 bases from V and 4 bases from J, the junction contained 8 bases not matched to a gene. CDR3 residues: CASSSVAGGLADTQYF. The CDR3 coding sequence is TGTGCCAGCAGTTCGGTAGCGGGGGGACTAGCAGATACGCAGTATTTT.

In this sample, this clone turned up a few times. This sequence joins TRBV25-1 and TRBJ2-3; a weak D match, TRBD2 (6 bases). The CDR3 has 16 amino acids. Germline CDR1 is MGHDK and CDR2 is SYGVNS. V was clipped by 4 bases and J by 0 bases, with 14 bases between them. CDR3 protein: CASSATVAASTDTQYF. CDR3 coding DNA: TGTGCCAGCAGTGCTACCGTAGCGGCTAGCACAGATACGCAGTATTTT.

This clone is a singleton in its sample. The DNA of the CDR3 is TGTGCCAGCAGGACGGACAGCGGCGAGGGCTACACCTTC. Protein sequence: CASRTDSGEGYTF. The rearrangement links TRBV6-1 to TRBJ1-2; weak D call: TRBD1 (6 bases). The CDR3 length is 13 residues. Trimming took 6 bases from V and 8 from J, leaving 16 bases between them. Germline assignment: CDR1 MNHNS and CDR2 SASEGT.

The chain joins TRBV25-1 to TRBJ2-5; TRBD2 might be the D (5 bases). The V end was cut by 7 bases, the J end by 4 bases, with 22 bases between. CDR3 size: 16 residues. Germline V CDR1 and CDR2: MGHDK, SYGVNS. CDR3 sequence: CASTEGLGGPGETQYF. CDR3 bases: TGTGCCAGCACCGAGGGTCTTGGCGGGCCGGGAGAGACCCAGTACTTC.

The rearrangement links TRBV18 to TRBJ1-4; no firm D call. Germline assignment: CDR1 KGHSH and CDR2 LQKENI. Trimming took off 3 bases at V and 13 bases at J, with 15 bases between the two ends. The CDR3 has 13 amino acids. CDR3 sequence (DNA): TGTGCCAGCTCACCGATAGTGAAAATCGGACTGTTTTTT. Protein sequence: CASSPIVKIGLFF.

V usage is TRBV5-1 and J usage is TRBJ1-4, with a weak D call TRBD1 (6 bases). CDR3 size: 16 residues. Between the trimmed V and J ends, which lost 2 bases and 4 bases, there was a span of 15 bases. The germline V gene encodes CDR1 SGHRS and CDR2 YFSETQ. The CDR3, as DNA: TGCGCCAGCAGCTTCTCAGCACAGGGCATTAATGAAAAACTGTTTTTT. Protein: CASSFSAQGINEKLFF.

The V call is TRBV7-6, the J call TRBJ2-7, with D tentatively TRBD1 (5 bases). CDR3 size: 13 residues. From germline, CDR1 is SGHVS and CDR2 FNYEAQ. Trimming left V 1 base short and J 5 bases short, with 9 bases between. This chain's CDR3 is CASSLEGFHEQYF. The CDR3 DNA follows: TGTGCCAGCAGCTTAGAGGGGTTCCACGAGCAGTACTTC.

This clone was picked up one time. The rearrangement uses TRBV7-2 and TRBJ2-5; D may be TRBD2 (6 bases). CDR3 length: 13 residues. V was clipped by 5 bases and J by 4 bases, with 11 bases between them. Germline values: CDR1 SGHTA, CDR2 FQGNSA. DNA of the CDR3: TGTGCCAGCAGCGTGGGAGGTGGAGAGACCCAGTACTTC. This gives the protein CASSVGGGETQYF.

The chain is built from TRBV14 and TRBJ1-2, with TRBD1 matching 10 bases. V dropped 5 bases and J dropped 6; count of bases not matched to a gene: 6. CDR3 length: 14 amino acids. The germline V gene encodes CDR1 SGHDN and CDR2 FVKESK. CDR3 in DNA: TGTGCCAGCAGCGGCCGGGGGACAGGGGATGGCTACACCTTC. Protein: CASSGRGTGDGYTF.

This clone appeared a single time. V and J are TRBV14 and TRBJ2-7; the D is unclear. The germline gives CDR1 SGHDN, CDR2 FVKESK. The length of the CDR3 is 16 residues. Between the trimmed V and J ends, which lost 3 bases and 5 bases, there was a span of 20 bases. The chain's CDR3 is CASSHLQQIQVDEQYF. In nucleotides, the CDR3 is TGTGCCAGCAGCCATCTTCAGCAAATTCAGGTCGACGAGCAGTACTTC.

This clone is a singleton in its sample. Here the CDR3 DNA reads TGTGCCAGTAGTACCGGGGGGCAAGAGACCCAGTACTTC. Translated, it gives CASSTGGQETQYF. J is TRBJ2-5 and V is TRBV19, with TRBD2 identical over 7 bases. The CDR3 length is 13 residues. Trimming took 4 bases from V and 2 from J; bases not matched to a gene: 1. Germline V gives CDR1 LNHDA, CDR2 SQIVND (reference sequence).

This chain joins TRBV7-2 and TRBJ2-3, with 8 nucleotides matching TRBD2. Trimming removed 1 base from V and 5 bases from J; junction bases left unmatched: 8. The CDR3 contains 16 residues. CDR1 is SGHTA, CDR2 FQGNSA, per germline. CDR3 DNA: TGTGCCAGCAGCTTAGTTCCAGCGGGGGCGCAAGATACGCAGTATTTT. Protein: CASSLVPAGAQDTQYF.

The genes are TRBV2 and TRBJ2-6, with 8 bases aligning to TRBD1. V shed 6 bases and J 12 bases; nucleotides not matched to a gene: 16. The CDR3 covers 16 residues. Per germline, CDR1 SNHLY and CDR2 FYNNEI. As DNA, the CDR3 is TGTGCCAGCAGCGACACGAGACTTAGGACAGGGCGCGTCCTGACTTTC. Translating gives CASSDTRLRTGRVLTF.

The table lists this clone with a count of one. The chain is built from TRBV2 and TRBJ2-5; 7 positions match TRBD2. V lost 4 bases to trimming and J lost 5 bases; unmatched junction nucleotides: 7. The germline gives CDR1 SNHLY, CDR2 FYNNEI. This CDR3 has 14 amino acids. CDR3 sequence (DNA): TGTGCCAGCAGTGGTGGGAGCGGGGCGGAGACCCAGTACTTC. Its protein is CASSGGSGAETQYF.

The chain recombines TRBV4-2 with TRBJ2-3, with a weak D call TRBD2 (5 bases). The V end was cut by 0 bases, the J end by 7 bases, with 20 bases between. Looked up from germline, CDR1 is LGHNA and CDR2 is YNFKEQ. This CDR3 is 17 amino acids long. The CDR3 protein is CASSQDLRPSTTNTQYF. The CDR3 nucleotides are TGTGCCAGCAGCCAAGATCTCAGACCCTCGACGACTAATACGCAGTATTTT.

The chain joins TRBV7-2 to TRBJ1-2, with a possible D match to TRBD1 (5 bases). The CDR3 contains 15 residues. CDR1 SGHTA and CDR2 FQGNSA come from the germline V gene. V was trimmed by 4 bases and J by 8 bases, leaving 20 bases between them. The CDR3, as DNA: TGTGCCAGCAGCTCCCTGGGAGGGGCGGTTAAGGGCTACACCTTC. Its translation: CASSSLGGAVKGYTF.

J is TRBJ2-5 and V is TRBV2; 10 bases match TRBD2. CDR1 and CDR2 (germline): SNHLY, FYNNEI. Germline trimming cut 4 bases from V and 4 bases from J; bases unmatched to any gene: 9. This CDR3 contains 16 residues. The CDR3 DNA sequence: TGTGCCAGCAGTGGTGACAGCGGGGGGGCCCCAGAGACCCAGTACTTC. This encodes CASSGDSGGAPETQYF.

The rearrangement joins TRBV2 to TRBJ1-5; TRBD1 matches 9 bases. The V gene's germline CDR1 is SNHLY and CDR2 FYNNEI. V was pared by 3 bases and J by 4 bases, with 7 bases of the junction left unmatched. The CDR3 totals 16 residues. Here the CDR3 reads CASSEGGTGINQPQHF. Written as DNA, the CDR3 is TGTGCCAGCAGTGAGGGCGGGACAGGGATAAATCAGCCCCAGCATTTT.

The chain carries TRBV28 and TRBJ2-1, with TRBD1 as a possible D gene (6 bases). From germline, CDR1 is MDHEN and CDR2 SYDVKM. The CDR3 loop spans 16 amino acids. Trimming removed 1 base at V and 2 bases at J, with 12 bases between. DNA of the CDR3: TGTGCCAGCAGTTTATCTTTCAGGGGCGCCTACAATGAGCAGTTCTTC. Its protein is CASSLSFRGAYNEQFF.